One sample yielded the 21 T cell receptor beta chains listed below, sequenced in a study of T cells in Graves' hyperthyroidism and ophthalmopathy. The TCR beta CDR3 regions underwent amplification using RNA transcripts as the source. HTBI primers were employed in a first-round RT-PCR of the TCR CDR3. TCRdb ran MiXCR on the multiplex PCR reads and lists one entry per CDR3 protein. There are about 640,000 distinct CDR3 sequences in the sample; 14% occur only once, and around 13% lies in the top ten. Input material: blood. The source is a woman between 45 and 60 years old with Graves' ophthalmopathy.

The chain joins TRBV29-1 to TRBJ1-2, with TRBD1 as a possible D gene (5 bases). The V end was cut by 4 bases, the J end by 2 bases, with 11 bases between. This CDR3 spans 13 amino acids. Germline V gene data show CDR1 as SQVTM and CDR2 as ANQGSEA. The CDR3 region is CSVGGRANYGYTF. The CDR3 region has the DNA TGCAGCGTTGGAGGCAGGGCGAACTATGGCTACACCTTC.

This clonotype has more than one count but fewer than ten. The chain joins TRBV5-5 to TRBJ2-5; either TRBD1 or TRBD2 may fit D (6 bases each). V lost 3 bases and J 1 base, leaving 13 bases between the germline ends. CDR1 and CDR2 (germline): SGHKS, YYEKEE (reference sequence). The CDR3 runs 15 residues. The CDR3 protein is CASSSKSGAQETQYF. CDR3 nucleotide sequence: TGTGCCAGCAGCTCCAAATCGGGGGCCCAAGAGACCCAGTACTTC.

This clonotype was observed many times. The chain combines TRBV28 with TRBJ2-1; a possible D gene is TRBD2 (5 bases). Germline lookup yields CDR1 MDHEN and CDR2 SYDVKM. The CDR3 is 17 residues long. Between the trimmed V and J ends, which lost 2 bases and 5 bases, there was a span of 19 bases. The chain's CDR3 is CASSLAAGGLVDNEQFF. In nucleotides, the CDR3 is TGTGCCAGCAGTTTAGCAGCAGGCGGGCTAGTGGACAATGAGCAGTTCTTC.

This clonotype was detected ten times or more. The chain joins TRBV2 to TRBJ2-5, with 7 bases that match TRBD1. The CDR3 covers 13 residues. Looked up from germline, CDR1 is SNHLY and CDR2 is FYNNEI. V shed 4 bases and J 4 bases; nucleotides not matched to a gene: 3. In DNA form, the CDR3 reads TGTGCCAGCAGTGTAAACAGGGGAGAGACCCAGTACTTC. It yields the protein CASSVNRGETQYF. The variable domain in full, completed from reference TRBV2 and TRBJ2-5, reads EPEVTQTPSHQVTQMGQEVILRCVPISNHLYFYWYRQILGQKVEFLVSFYNNEISEKSEIFDDQFSVERPDGSNFTLKIRSTKLEDSAMYFCASSVNRGETQYFGPGTRLLVL.

At least ten counts were recorded for this clonotype. This chain uses TRBV28 with TRBJ1-5; D call uncertain. Germline CDR1 is MDHEN and CDR2 is SYDVKM. The CDR3 spans 11 residues. The germline V and J ends were trimmed by 5 bases and 5 bases, with 4 bases remaining between them. The CDR3 DNA follows: TGTGCCAGCAGTACAGATCAGCCCCAGCATTTT. Translated, it gives CASSTDQPQHF.

This clonotype was found many times. The genes are TRBV7-9 and TRBJ2-5; 12 nucleotides agree with TRBD2. The CDR3 extends over 18 amino acids. Germline V gives CDR1 SEHNR, CDR2 FQNEAQ (reference sequence). V was pared by 2 bases and J by 5 bases, with 12 bases of the junction left unmatched. The CDR3 DNA sequence: TGTGCCAGCAGCTTACAGTCCGGCCTAGCGGGAGGGTGGGAGACCCAGTACTTC. Its protein is CASSLQSGLAGGWETQYF.

This clonotype was picked up many times. This chain connects TRBV27 to TRBJ1-2; maybe TRBD1 (5 bases). Trimming stripped 1 base from V and 1 base from J, with 19 bases between. The CDR3 consists of 18 residues. From germline, CDR1 is MNHEY and CDR2 SMNVEV (reference sequence). CDR3 sequence reads: CASSLYSPGPLHNYGYTF. The CDR3 DNA follows: TGTGCCAGCAGTTTATATTCCCCAGGGCCACTTCATAACTATGGCTACACCTTC.

The table lists this clonotype with many counts. The chain combines TRBV2 with TRBJ2-1; 7 bases line up with TRBD1. CDR3 size: 19 residues. V shed 6 bases and J 0 bases; nucleotides not matched to a gene: 17. Germline V CDR1 and CDR2: SNHLY, FYNNEI. Here the CDR3 reads CASRVPGQRTLYSYNEQFF. CDR3 DNA: TGTGCCAGCAGGGTACCGGGACAGCGGACCTTATACTCCTACAATGAGCAGTTCTTC.

This clonotype was seen only a few times. The chain carries TRBV19 and TRBJ1-1; D ambiguous. Germline assignment: CDR1 LNHDA and CDR2 SQIVND (reference sequence). The CDR3 covers 13 residues. Trimming pared 4 bases from V and 1 base from J, leaving 7 bases between. The CDR3 region has the DNA TGTGCCAGTAGTAATAACCAGAACACTGAAGCTTTCTTT. Its translation is CASSNNQNTEAFF.

The chain is built from TRBV18 and TRBJ2-7; either TRBD1 or TRBD2 may fit D (5 bases each). The V gene's germline CDR1 is KGHSH and CDR2 LQKENI. The CDR3 has 13 residues. Trimming removed 6 bases from V and 6 bases from J, with 15 bases in between. The CDR3 here is CASSTGPSVEQYF. As DNA, the CDR3 is TGTGCCAGCTCGACGGGACCGTCAGTCGAGCAGTACTTC.

This clonotype was seen at least ten times. The chain is built from TRBV20-1 and TRBJ2-1; a possible D gene is TRBD2 (6 bases). Germline V CDR1 and CDR2: DFQATT, SNEGSKA (reference sequence). Deletions cut 2 bases from V and 0 bases from J, with 11 bases between. There are 15 residues in the CDR3. CDR3 coding DNA: TGCAGTGCTAGAACGCGGGGAAGCTCCTACAATGAGCAGTTCTTC. Residues: CSARTRGSSYNEQFF.

This clonotype was seen many times. DNA of the CDR3: TGTGCCAGCAGCTTAGGTGCGGTTTCTGGCTACACCTTC. Its protein is CASSLGAVSGYTF. The chain carries TRBV11-2 and TRBJ1-2; D is ambiguous. The CDR3 totals 13 residues. Trimming cost V 1 base and J 7 bases, with 10 bases left between them. Germline V CDR1 and CDR2: SGHAT, FQNNGV. The whole variable domain, remainder taken from reference TRBV11-2 and TRBJ1-2, is EAGVAQSPRYKIIEKRQSVAFWCNPISGHATLYWYQQILGQGPKLLIQFQNNGVVDDSQLPKDRFSAERLKGVDSTLKIQPAKLEDSAVYLCASSLGAVSGYTFGSGTRLTVV.

This clonotype was recorded a few times. The rearrangement uses TRBV14 and TRBJ2-3; TRBD2 aligns across 10 bases. Germline V lookup: CDR1 SGHDN, CDR2 FVKESK. The ends lost 3 bases at V and 3 bases at J; junction bases unmatched: 9. The CDR3 consists of 17 residues. The CDR3 bases are TGTGCCAGCAGCCAGTACGTAGCGGGAGGTGGGACAGATACGCAGTATTTT. Translated: CASSQYVAGGGTDTQYF.

Ten or more counts support this clonotype. CDR3 region: CATIGLAPYEQYF. The CDR3 region has the DNA TGTGCCACGATCGGACTAGCGCCCTACGAGCAGTACTTC. The chain combines TRBV7-9 with TRBJ2-7; the match to TRBD2 covers 9 bases. The CDR3 is 13 amino acids. The trim removed 10 bases at V and 2 bases at J, leaving 6 bases unmatched. The V gene's germline CDR1 is SEHNR and CDR2 FQNEAQ (reference sequence).

Concerning this clonotype: Possible read error: a much larger clone is one base away. V gene TRBV29-1 combines with J gene TRBJ2-1, with D unclear. CDR3 size: 12 residues. The ends were cut back, 4 bases at V and 5 bases at J, with 9 bases in the middle. Germline-derived CDR1 and CDR2 are SQVTM and ANQGSEA. The CDR3 here is CSVGTAHNEQFF. CDR3 DNA sequence: TGCAGCGTTGGAACAGCACACAATGAGCAGTTCTTC.

This clonotype was seen ten or more times. V is TRBV2 and J is TRBJ2-3; TRBD2 agrees at 7 bases. J lost 4 bases, V lost 7 bases, and 8 bases had no gene match. CDR3 size: 14 residues. Germline CDR1 is SNHLY and CDR2 is FYNNEI. CDR3 sequence: CASTLASGADTQYF. In DNA, the CDR3 is TGTGCCAGCACACTAGCGAGCGGCGCAGATACGCAGTATTTT.

This clonotype was detected many times. The chain couples TRBV12-3 or TRBV12-4 to TRBJ1-1; 7 bases map to TRBD1. V shed 8 bases, J shed 1 base, and the junction held 7 bases outside the gene matches. The CDR3 totals 14 residues. This CDR3 reads CASELGGENTEAFF. The CDR3 DNA is TGTGCCAGCGAGTTAGGGGGCGAGAACACTGAAGCTTTCTTT.

In this sample, this clonotype turned up many times. This chain links TRBV20-1 with TRBJ2-7, with 8 bases fitting TRBD1. CDR3 length: 13 residues. Germline CDR1 and CDR2: DFQATT and SNEGSKA (reference sequence). V lost 8 bases to trimming and J lost 2 bases; unmatched junction nucleotides: 8. For the CDR3, the DNA is TGCAGTACCCTTGACAGGGGCCCCTACGAGCAGTACTTC. The encoded protein is CSTLDRGPYEQYF.

In this sample, this clonotype turned up many times. The genes are TRBV10-1 and TRBJ1-1, with 9 bases aligning to TRBD1. Looked up from germline, CDR1 is WNHNN and CDR2 is SYGVQD (reference sequence). V trimming: 6 bases; J trimming: 5 bases; junction bases outside the gene matches: 13. The CDR3 is 16 residues long. The CDR3, as DNA: TGCGCCAGCAGGAATGGGACAGGGAAGGGAAATACTGAAGCTTTCTTT. Protein product: CASRNGTGKGNTEAFF.

The sample holds many counts of this clonotype. The DNA of the CDR3 is TGTGCCAGCAGTTTAGATCCCCGGAACTATGGCTACACCTTC. Translating it yields CASSLDPRNYGYTF. The chain is built from TRBV28 and TRBJ1-2; D call uncertain. The CDR3 is 14 amino acids. Trimming shortened V by 2 bases and J by 2 bases, and 9 bases separated the two germline ends. CDR1 and CDR2 from the germline V gene are MDHEN and SYDVKM.

There are a few counts of this clonotype. The chain has TRBV11-3 and TRBJ2-1; D uncertain. There are 16 residues in the CDR3. In germline, CDR1 is SGHNT, CDR2 YENEEA. The V end was cut by 0 bases, the J end by 5 bases, with 14 bases between. CDR3 sequence: CASSLDPGPPDNEQFF. The CDR3 DNA sequence: TGTGCCAGCAGCTTAGATCCCGGACCACCAGACAATGAGCAGTTCTTC.